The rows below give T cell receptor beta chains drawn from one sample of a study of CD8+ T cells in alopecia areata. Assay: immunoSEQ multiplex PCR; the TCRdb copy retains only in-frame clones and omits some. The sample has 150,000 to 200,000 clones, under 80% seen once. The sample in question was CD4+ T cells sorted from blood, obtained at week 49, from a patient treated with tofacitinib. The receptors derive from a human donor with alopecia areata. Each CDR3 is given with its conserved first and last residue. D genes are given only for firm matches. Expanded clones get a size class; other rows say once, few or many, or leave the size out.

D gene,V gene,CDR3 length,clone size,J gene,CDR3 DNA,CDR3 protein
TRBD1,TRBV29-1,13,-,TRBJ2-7,TGCAGCGTCTCGGGACAGGCATTGAACGAGCAGTACTTC,CSVSGQALNEQYF
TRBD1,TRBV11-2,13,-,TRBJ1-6,TGTGCCAGCAGCTTACGGACAGGTCCCATCCTCCACTTT,CASSLRTGPILHF
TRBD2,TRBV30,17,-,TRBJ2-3,TGTGCCTGGAGGCCTGGACTAGCGGGGGGGCGAGCGGATACGCAGTATTTT,CAWRPGLAGGRADTQYF
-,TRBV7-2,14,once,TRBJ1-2,TGTGCCAGCAGCTTAGTGGGGGCCGACTATGGCTACACCTTC,CASSLVGADYGYTF
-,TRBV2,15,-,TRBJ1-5,TGTGCCAGCAGTGATGGTGGGCGGACAAATCAGCCCCAGCATTTT,CASSDGGRTNQPQHF
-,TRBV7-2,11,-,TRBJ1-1,TGTGCCAGCAGCTTTCTGGTTGAAGCTTTCTTT,CASSFLVEAFF
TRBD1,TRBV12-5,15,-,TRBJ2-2,TGTGCTAGTGGCACCGACAGGGGGAATGACGGGGAGCTGTTTTTT,CASGTDRGNDGELFF
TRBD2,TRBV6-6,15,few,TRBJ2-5,TGTGCCATCAGTGCCCTCGGGACTAGCGAAGAGACCCAGTACTTC,CAISALGTSEETQYF
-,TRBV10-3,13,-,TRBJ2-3,TGTGCCATCAAGAGTTCTAGCACAGATACGCAGTATTTT,CAIKSSSTDTQYF
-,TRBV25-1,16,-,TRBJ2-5,TGTGCCAGCAGGGCTAATAGGGGTATCCTGGAAGAGACCCAGTACTTC,CASRANRGILEETQYF
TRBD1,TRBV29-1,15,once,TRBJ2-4,TGCAGCGTTGAAGTATTACAGGGGAAGGGCAACATTCAGTACTTC,CSVEVLQGKGNIQYF
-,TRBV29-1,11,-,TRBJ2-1,TGCAGCGTTGAGGGCTACAATGAGCAGTTCTTC,CSVEGYNEQFF
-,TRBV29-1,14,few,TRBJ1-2,TGCAGCGTTGTTAACGGGAGAAACTATGGGGGCTACACCTTC,CSVVNGRNYGGYTF
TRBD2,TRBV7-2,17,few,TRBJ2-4,TGTGCCAGCAGCTTAGCGCGGAGCGGGGGGATCAAAAACATTCAGTACTTC,CASSLARSGGIKNIQYF
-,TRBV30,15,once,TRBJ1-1,TGTGCCTGGAGTGTAGGGACTTATGGGGACACTGAAGCTTTCTTT,CAWSVGTYGDTEAFF
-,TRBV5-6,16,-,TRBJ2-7,TGTGCCAGCAGCTTTGTCCCTCGCAGGGACTCCTACGAGCAGTACTTC,CASSFVPRRDSYEQYF
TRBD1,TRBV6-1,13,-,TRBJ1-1,TGTGCCAGCAGTGCAAGACAGGGGGTGGTGGCTTTCTTT,CASSARQGVVAFF
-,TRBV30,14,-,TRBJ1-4,TGTGCCTGGCGGGGCGTTGCAACTAATGAAAAACTGTTTTTT,CAWRGVATNEKLFF
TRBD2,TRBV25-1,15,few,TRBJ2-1,TGTGCCAGCCAGACAACTAGCGGGGGGGCGTATGAGCAGTTCTTC,CASQTTSGGAYEQFF
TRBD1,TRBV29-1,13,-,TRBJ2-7,TGCAGCGTTGGGGACAGGGTCATCCACGAGCAGTACTTC,CSVGDRVIHEQYF
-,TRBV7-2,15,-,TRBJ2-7,TGTGCCAGCAGCTTAGCCAATCGCCAAACCTACGAGCAGTACTTC,CASSLANRQTYEQYF
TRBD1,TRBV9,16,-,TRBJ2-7,TGTGCCAGCAGCCCCGGGACAGGGGGCCGCTCCTACGAGCAGTACTTC,CASSPGTGGRSYEQYF
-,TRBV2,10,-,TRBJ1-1,TGTGCCAGCAGCTTCGTGGAAGCTTTCTTT,CASSFVEAFF
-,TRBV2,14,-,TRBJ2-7,TGTGCCAGCAGTGAATCCCTCCCGGGGGTCGAGCAGTACTTC,CASSESLPGVEQYF
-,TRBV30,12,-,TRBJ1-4,TGTGCCTTGATATCGGGGGGGTTGTCAATGTTTTTT,CALISGGLSMFF
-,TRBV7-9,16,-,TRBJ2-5,TGTGCCAGCAGCTCCACTTTAGCCCCGAGGGGAGAGACCCAGTACTTC,CASSSTLAPRGETQYF
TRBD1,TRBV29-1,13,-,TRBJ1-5,TGCAGCGTTGCAGGGGGGAGCAATCAGCCCCAGCATTTT,CSVAGGSNQPQHF